This T cell receptor beta chain was identified in a study of CD8+CD57+ T cells in acquired aplastic anemia. Study overall: Mean yield of DNA from sorted CD4+ and CD8+ cells was around 3 ug.

Sequenced patients had shown CD8+CD57+ cell expansion by flow cytometry. A severe acquired aplastic anemia diagnosis applied to all patients. Study results and limitations: Comparison of patients with controls identified about 27 shared CD8+ CDR3 sequences. Controls did not differ significantly from patients in CD8+ Simpson's diversity.

As regards this clonotype: The antigen remains undetermined.

Investigators profiled TCR beta VDJ and CDR3 from genomic DNA template. MiXCR, applied by TCRdb to the reads, yields one record per CDR3 protein. The data show 200,000 to 250,000 distinct CDR3 sequences, about 60% seen once. Germline trimming cut 2 bases from V and 8 bases from J; bases unmatched to any gene: 11. Germline V CDR1 and CDR2: MNHNY, SVGAGI (reference sequence). The CDR3 loop spans 15 amino acids. The origin of this receptor is a human donor with aplastic anemia. J is TRBJ1-2 and V is TRBV6-6; 7 nucleotides align to TRBD1. Sequencing was done on a sample of sorted CD4+, CD8+, or CD8+CD57+ T cells (not recorded which) from PBMCs. As DNA, the CDR3 is TGTGCCAGCAGTTACAGTTGGGACAGCGCCGGGGGCTACACCTTC. Protein: CASSYSWDSAGGYTF.